Listed below are T cell receptor beta chains from one sample, sequenced in a study of OX40 agonist ivuxolimab in advanced cancers. Libraries were prepared by immunoSEQ multiplex PCR; TCRdb keeps only in-frame clonotypes and omits some of them. The sample contains tens of thousands of clones, about 89% of which appear only once. The material was CD4+ or CD8+ T cells sorted from blood, obtained in a trial of the OX40 agonist ivuxolimab. The receptor set was obtained from an adult with an advanced solid tumor such as melanoma, head and neck, liver or kidney cancer. The CDR3 runs from the conserved cysteine through the conserved F or W. The order of the fields is V gene, J gene, CDR3 protein.

TRBV11-3	TRBJ2-1	CASSDDSSSYNEQFF
TRBV6-6	TRBJ2-7	CASSYGEGISYEQYF
TRBV28	TRBJ2-1	CASYEFTYNEQFF
TRBV5-1	TRBJ1-5	CASSLGDRYQPQHF
TRBV5-1	TRBJ2-3	CASSQRGWADTQYF
TRBV2	TRBJ2-5	CASSNTGTSSQETQYF
TRBV2	TRBJ2-7	CAVVWGGHYEQYF
TRBV5-8	TRBJ1-1	CASSLALARSTEAFF
TRBV28	TRBJ2-7	CASSFLRQGSYEQYF
TRBV4-2	TRBJ2-1	CASSQETSGAAYNEQFF
TRBV5-1	TRBJ2-5	CASSFIVQETQYF